This T cell receptor (beta chain) was found in a study of long-term antiretroviral therapy in people with HIV. This clone was observed a handful of times. Germline V gives CDR1 SEHNR, CDR2 FQNEAQ (reference sequence). This CDR3 is built from 15 residues. Trimming took off 5 bases at V and 0 bases at J, with 12 bases between the two ends. Running of the v3.0 immunoSEQ assay took place at survey level. This table comes from immunoSEQ multiplex PCR, and its TCRdb copy is limited to in-frame clones, with some not included. Here the sample spans tens of thousands of clones, around four fifths being singletons.

The chain carries TRBV7-9 and TRBJ2-3; D not certain. This clonotype originated in a man aged 18 to 29 with HIV. Sequences were derived from unsorted PBMCs, sampled 0.3 years after starting antiretroviral therapy. CDR3 region: CASSRKRISTDTQYF. The CDR3 coding sequence is TGTGCCAGCAGCCGAAAACGGATTAGCACAGATACGCAGTATTTT.